These 12 T cell receptor beta chains share one sample of origin, sequenced in a study of regulatory T cells in long-lasting Graves disease. Both iRepertoire HTBI primers and Arm-PCR of CDR3 regions were used to build the TCR beta libraries. One entry per CDR3 protein, called by TCRdb with MiXCR from the multiplex PCR reads. This repertoire shows more than 300,000 distinct CDR3 sequences, around 23% found once; its top ten account for around a quarter. Time point here: persistent/refractory GD, antithyroid drugs over 5 years with positive TRAb. Researchers made the TCR library from RNA that was extracted from PBMCs. The sequencing here drew on peripheral blood mononuclear cells (PBMCs), taken when the disease was refractory, from a patient treated with antithyroid drugs. These receptors all come from a woman aged 40-49 years with Graves disease.

This clonotype was seen ten or more times. The chain joins TRBV2 to TRBJ1-1, with TRBD1 as a possible D gene (5 bases). Trimming shortened V by 3 bases and J by 8 bases, and 13 bases separated the two germline ends. CDR3 length equals 13 residues. Germline CDR1 and CDR2: SNHLY and FYNNEI. The CDR3 sequence is CASSDRDGTEAFF. As DNA, the CDR3 is TGTGCCAGCAGTGATAGAGACGGGACGGAAGCTTTCTTT.

Of note for this clonotype: With a much larger clone just one base away, this may be a read error. This rearrangement joins TRBV6-2 or TRBV6-3 to TRBJ2-5, with 12 nucleotides matching TRBD2. Germline values: CDR1 MNHEY, CDR2 SVGEGT. This CDR3 is built from 18 residues. V was clipped by 7 bases and J by 2 bases; unmatched bases: 14. The CDR3 sequence is CASNEVLAGGLQQETQYF. In nucleotides, the CDR3 is TGTGCCAGCAATGAAGTACTAGCGGGAGGCCTTCAGCAAGAGACCCAGTACTTC.

In its sample, this clonotype was seen many times. This chain connects TRBV28 to TRBJ2-7, with TRBD1 identical over 9 bases. V lost 2 bases and J lost 3; bases outside the gene matches: 2. CDR1 is MDHEN, CDR2 SYDVKM, per germline. This CDR3 contains 14 residues. The CDR3 coding sequence is TGTGCCAGCAGTTTAGGGACAGGGATCTACGAGCAGTACTTC. Translated, it gives CASSLGTGIYEQYF.

This clonotype was seen many times. This rearrangement joins TRBV7-2 to TRBJ1-1, with D unresolved. The V and J ends lost 3 bases and 0 bases respectively, with 8 bases between them. Germline CDR1 SGHTA, CDR2 FQGNSA. This CDR3 is 14 amino acids long. The CDR3 loop is CASSFESMNTEAFF. As DNA, the CDR3 is TGTGCCAGCAGCTTCGAGAGCATGAACACTGAAGCTTTCTTT.

The chain recombines TRBV7-3 with TRBJ2-7; D possibly corresponds to TRBD1 (5 bases). V was pared by 2 bases and J by 6 bases, with 11 bases between. The CDR3 loop spans 13 amino acids. In germline, CDR1 is SGHTA, CDR2 FQGTGA. The CDR3 here is CASSLGAWGEQYF. The CDR3 DNA reads as TGTGCCAGCAGCTTAGGGGCCTGGGGCGAGCAGTACTTC.

The chain combines TRBV2 with TRBJ1-1; D is uncertain. The CDR3 spans 14 residues. Trimming pared 6 bases from V and 3 bases from J, leaving 14 bases between. Germline CDR1 SNHLY, CDR2 FYNNEI. The CDR3: CASSRRSDHTEAFF. CDR3 sequence (DNA): TGTGCCAGCAGCAGGAGATCTGACCACACTGAAGCTTTCTTT. Full variable domain (outside the CDR3, taken from reference TRBV2 and TRBJ1-1): EPEVTQTPSHQVTQMGQEVILRCVPISNHLYFYWYRQILGQKVEFLVSFYNNEISEKSEIFDDQFSVERPDGSNFTLKIRSTKLEDSAMYFCASSRRSDHTEAFFGQGTRLTVV.

This clonotype was seen ten or more times. The rearrangement uses TRBV27 and TRBJ1-2; a possible D gene is TRBD1 (6 bases). Germline V gives CDR1 MNHEY, CDR2 SMNVEV (reference sequence). V was cut by 8 bases and J by 0 bases, with 22 bases left in between. The CDR3 sequence is 17 residues long. This CDR3 is CASRGGDTARANYGYTF. DNA of the CDR3: TGTGCCAGCCGAGGGGGTGACACCGCTCGGGCTAACTATGGCTACACCTTC.

This clonotype was seen only a few times. The genes are TRBV7-2 and TRBJ1-5; D is uncertain. The V gene lost 5 bases and the J gene lost 4 bases, with 6 bases spanning the gap. CDR1 SGHTA and CDR2 FQGNSA come from the germline V gene. The CDR3 loop spans 12 amino acids. CDR3 bases: TGTGCCAGCAGCCCACCGAATCAGCCCCAGCATTTT. It is translated as CASSPPNQPQHF.

The chain combines TRBV20-1 with TRBJ2-5; the D is unclear. CDR1 DFQATT and CDR2 SNEGSKA come from the germline V gene (reference sequence). The CDR3 consists of 15 residues. V was trimmed by 0 bases and J by 1 base, leaving 12 bases between them. In DNA form, the CDR3 reads TGCAGTGCTAGAGATCCGAGACAAGCCCAAGAGACCCAGTACTTC. Translation: CSARDPRQAQETQYF.

Many counts were recorded for this clonotype. This sequence joins TRBV28 and TRBJ1-5, with D hard to call. V was shortened by 5 bases and J by 6 bases, with 11 bases between the two germline ends. The germline V gene has CDR1 MDHEN and CDR2 SYDVKM. The CDR3 is made up of 13 amino acids. CDR3 protein: CASSPSTRQPQHF. In DNA form, the CDR3 reads TGTGCCAGCAGTCCGTCGACCCGTCAGCCCCAGCATTTT.

This clonotype was seen more than once but under ten times. The chain links TRBV2 to TRBJ1-5, with 10 nucleotides matching TRBD1. The CDR3 runs to 13 residues. CDR1 SNHLY and CDR2 FYNNEI come from the germline V gene. The V and J ends lost 6 bases and 10 bases, in that order; junction bases with no gene match: 6. The CDR3 sequence: CASRGTGVPPQHF. CDR3 nucleotides: TGTGCCAGCAGAGGGACAGGGGTTCCTCCCCAGCATTTT.

This clonotype was seen only a few times. The rearrangement uses TRBV6-1 and TRBJ2-6; D tentatively fits TRBD1 or TRBD2 (5 bases each). Germline V gene data show CDR1 as MNHNS and CDR2 as SASEGT. Trimming shortened V by 10 bases and J by 0 bases, and 16 bases separated the two germline ends. The CDR3 runs 16 residues. This chain's CDR3 is CAILGAGSSGANVLTF. For the CDR3, the DNA is TGTGCCATTTTAGGGGCAGGGAGCTCTGGGGCCAACGTCCTGACTTTC.